This passage covers 25 T cell receptor beta chains from one sample sequenced in a study of blood T cell repertoires in COVID-19. This table comes from immunoSEQ multiplex PCR, and its TCRdb copy is limited to in-frame clones, with some not included. The sample has approximately 200,000 clones; 81% are singletons. The sample comprised PBMCs or T cells enriched from blood (not recorded which). The receptor source for this set is a man in his forties or fifties who had recovered from COVID-19.

Only one count was recorded for this clone. V and J are TRBV30 and TRBJ1-5; the match to TRBD1 covers 7 bases. This CDR3 is built from 14 residues. The V and J ends lost 3 bases and 3 bases, in that order; junction bases with no gene match: 5. Germline CDR1 is GTSNPN and CDR2 is SVGIG (reference sequence). The CDR3 sequence is CAWSRDSLNQPQHF. CDR3 bases: TGTGCCTGGAGCCGGGACAGTCTCAATCAGCCCCAGCATTTT.

This clone was observed once. The chain has TRBV7-9 and TRBJ1-2, with D possibly matching TRBD1 (6 bases). Germline CDR1 SEHNR, CDR2 FQNEAQ (reference sequence). V shed 5 bases and J shed 8 bases, with 21 bases lying between them. This CDR3 is built from 15 residues. The chain's CDR3 is CASSPNPDSFVGYTF. Here the CDR3 DNA reads TGTGCCAGCAGCCCAAACCCGGACAGTTTTGTGGGCTACACCTTC.

The rearrangement joins TRBV5-1 to TRBJ1-6; 8 bases align to TRBD1. This CDR3 is 18 amino acids long. Losses at the gene ends were 4 bases for V and 11 bases for J; bases not matched to a gene: 20. Germline CDR1 is SGHRS and CDR2 is YFSETQ. CDR3 loop: CASSPGPTGARMKPPLHF. CDR3 coding DNA: TGCGCCAGCAGCCCGGGACCGACAGGGGCAAGAATGAAGCCACCCCTCCACTTT. The whole variable domain, remainder taken from reference TRBV5-1 and TRBJ1-6, is KAGVTQTPRYLIKTRGQQVTLSCSPISGHRSVSWYQQTPGQGLQFLFEYFSETQRNKGNFPGRFSGRQFSNSRSEMNVSTLELGDSALYLCASSPGPTGARMKPPLHFGNGTRLTVT.

The chain links TRBV9 to TRBJ2-2; 11 bases match TRBD1. This CDR3 region has 16 residues. The germline V gene has CDR1 SGDLS and CDR2 YYNGEE. V trimming: 3 bases; J trimming: 4 bases; junction bases outside the gene matches: 5. The CDR3 nucleotides read TGTGCCAGCAGCGGCCCCGGGACAGGGGGCACCGGGGAGCTGTTTTTT. Protein sequence: CASSGPGTGGTGELFF.

The gene calls are TRBV2 and TRBJ1-2, with D possibly being TRBD1 (5 bases). The CDR3 is made up of 12 amino acids. V was pared by 9 bases and J by 8 bases, with 16 bases between. The V gene's germline CDR1 is SNHLY and CDR2 FYNNEI. The CDR3 nucleotides are TGTGCCAGGGCCTCGGGGGGTCGGGGCTACACCTTC. As protein: CARASGGRGYTF. The complete variable domain, with remaining parts taken from reference TRBV2 and TRBJ1-2, reads EPEVTQTPSHQVTQMGQEVILRCVPISNHLYFYWYRQILGQKVEFLVSFYNNEISEKSEIFDDQFSVERPDGSNFTLKIRSTKLEDSAMYFCARASGGRGYTFGSGTRLTVV.

This clone was recorded many times. This chain's CDR3 is CASSVGDRVGTQYF. In nucleotides, the CDR3 is TGTGCCAGCAGCGTAGGGGACAGGGTGGGGACCCAGTACTTC. The chain employs TRBV9 and TRBJ2-5; TRBD1 matches at 9 bases. J lost 7 bases, V lost 0 bases, and 4 bases had no gene match. This CDR3 region has 14 residues. Germline loops: CDR1 SGDLS, CDR2 YYNGEE.

The genes are TRBV7-3 and TRBJ1-6; 9 positions agree with TRBD1. The CDR3 is 17 amino acids. The trim removed 3 bases at V and 7 bases at J, leaving 10 bases unmatched. CDR1 is SGHTA, CDR2 FQGTGA, per germline. This chain's CDR3 is CASSFKTGGRMNSPLHF. CDR3 DNA sequence: TGTGCCAGCAGCTTCAAGACAGGGGGTAGGATGAATTCACCCCTCCACTTT.

The J gene is TRBJ2-1, the V gene TRBV10-3, with 9 nucleotides matching TRBD2. V gave up 4 bases and J gave up 5 bases; unmatched junction bases: 6. Germline V gene sequence: CDR1 ENHRY, CDR2 SYGVKD. This CDR3 region has 15 residues. CDR3: CAISVVQREDNEQFF. CDR3 sequence (DNA): TGTGCCATCAGTGTGGTACAGCGGGAGGACAATGAGCAGTTCTTC.

The sample holds one count of this clone. V and J are TRBV27 and TRBJ1-2; the D gene is possibly TRBD1 (5 bases). Germline V gene sequence: CDR1 MNHEY, CDR2 SMNVEV (reference sequence). The ends were cut back, 7 bases at V and 4 bases at J, with 25 bases in the middle. The CDR3 has 17 residues. The CDR3: CASTSTTLQGLGYGYTF. Written as DNA, the CDR3 is TGTGCCAGCACATCGACCACCCTGCAGGGACTCGGCTATGGCTACACCTTC.

A remark on this clone: Its ends do not fully match the called genes, so a read error is possible. Other DNA sequences in this sample translate to the same CDR3. This rearrangement joins TRBV27 to TRBJ2-7, with TRBD2 as a possible D gene (7 bases). This CDR3 has 14 residues. Germline lookup yields CDR1 MNHEY and CDR2 SMNVEV (reference sequence). The CDR3 nucleotides are TGTGCCAGCAGATTATTGGTGGGGGGGCACGAGCAGTACTTC. Encoded protein: CASRLLVGGHEQYF.

V usage is TRBV28 and J usage is TRBJ2-4; TRBD1 matches at 9 bases. V shed 7 bases, J shed 3 bases, and the junction held 4 bases outside the gene matches. The CDR3 length is 14 residues. Germline-derived CDR1 and CDR2 are MDHEN and SYDVKM. The CDR3 sequence: CASMGQGGKNIQYF. CDR3 coding DNA: TGTGCCAGCATGGGACAGGGCGGCAAAAACATTCAGTACTTC. Full variable domain (remainder filled in from reference TRBV28 and TRBJ2-4): DVKVTQSSRYLVKRTGEKVFLECVQDMDHENMFWYRQDPGLGLRLIYFSYDVKMKEKGDIPEGYSVSREKKERFSLILESASTNQTSMYLCASMGQGGKNIQYFGAGTRLSVL.

This clone was found once. The chain employs TRBV7-3 and TRBJ1-1, with D unclear. V gave up 0 bases and J gave up 5 bases, with 13 bases separating them. This CDR3 region has 15 residues. Germline CDR1 SGHTA, CDR2 FQGTGA. The CDR3 DNA reads as TGTGCCAGCAGCTTAACGGCCCAAACGGGGACTGAAGCTTTCTTT. Translating it yields CASSLTAQTGTEAFF.

The CDR3 sequence: CASSYSTQPNSPLHF. CDR3 coding DNA: TGTGCCAGCAGTTACTCGACACAGCCTAATTCACCCCTCCACTTT. This chain links TRBV6-5 with TRBJ1-6; D call uncertain. CDR3 size: 15 residues. V was clipped by 0 bases and J by 6 bases, with 9 bases between them. The germline gives CDR1 MNHEY, CDR2 SVGAGI.

The genes are TRBV5-6 and TRBJ1-1, with 11 bases fitting TRBD1. With V trimmed by 2 bases and J by 3 bases, 9 bases remained unmatched. Per germline, CDR1 SGHDT and CDR2 YYEEEE. This CDR3 contains 17 residues. CDR3 loop: CASSFRTGGKRHTEAFF. CDR3 DNA: TGTGCCAGCAGCTTTCGGACAGGGGGCAAAAGGCACACTGAAGCTTTCTTT.

The genes are TRBV5-1 and TRBJ1-4; no clear D. The ends were cut back, 5 bases at V and 4 bases at J, with 15 bases in the middle. There are 15 residues in the CDR3. CDR1 SGHRS and CDR2 YFSETQ come from the germline V gene. The CDR3 DNA is TGCGCCAGCAGGACCAGATGGGCCGGTAATGAAAAACTGTTTTTT. It specifies CASRTRWAGNEKLFF. The full variable domain, its missing parts supplied by reference TRBV5-1 and TRBJ1-4, is KAGVTQTPRYLIKTRGQQVTLSCSPISGHRSVSWYQQTPGQGLQFLFEYFSETQRNKGNFPGRFSGRQFSNSRSEMNVSTLELGDSALYLCASRTRWAGNEKLFFGSGTQLSVL.

The chain carries TRBV5-1 and TRBJ2-2; D is unclear. Germline values: CDR1 SGHRS, CDR2 YFSETQ. Trimming removed 0 bases from V and 4 bases from J, with 16 bases in between. The CDR3 has 17 residues. CDR3 nucleotide sequence: TGCGCCAGCAGCTTGGCCCCGGCAGCGCAGCGCACCGGGGAGCTGTTTTTT. Protein product: CASSLAPAAQRTGELFF.

The V call is TRBV15, the J call TRBJ1-1; TRBD1 aligns across 7 bases. CDR3 length: 13 amino acids. Germline V lookup: CDR1 LNHNV, CDR2 YYDKDF (reference sequence). J lost 9 bases, V lost 2 bases, and 6 bases had no gene match. In nucleotides, the CDR3 is TGTGCCACCAGCAGACGGGACAGTCCGAAAGCTTTCTTT. It codes for CATSRRDSPKAFF.

The chain combines TRBV14 with TRBJ2-7; weak D call: TRBD2 (6 bases). With 1 base removed from V and 1 base from J, the gap between germline ends came to 14 bases. The CDR3 covers 16 residues. CDR1 and CDR2 (germline): SGHDN, FVKESK. The CDR3 nucleotides are TGTGCCAGCAGCCAAGCGGGGGTTGCTAATTCCTACGAGCAGTACTTC. It encodes CASSQAGVANSYEQYF.

This rearrangement joins TRBV30 to TRBJ1-6, with D maybe TRBD1 (5 bases). In germline, CDR1 is GTSNPN, CDR2 SVGIG (reference sequence). The CDR3 is made up of 14 amino acids. The V gene lost 4 bases and the J gene lost 2 bases, with 9 bases spanning the gap. The CDR3 sequence: CAWKGLTYNSPLHF. The CDR3 coding sequence is TGTGCCTGGAAGGGGCTTACCTATAATTCACCCCTCCACTTT. Full variable domain (remainder filled in from reference TRBV30 and TRBJ1-6): SQTIHQWPATLVQPVGSPLSLECTVEGTSNPNLYWYRQAAGRGLQLLFYSVGIGQISSEVPQNLSASRPQDRQFILSSKKLLLSDSGFYLCAWKGLTYNSPLHFGNGTRLTVT.

This chain links TRBV30 with TRBJ2-4; possibly TRBD1 for D (6 bases). This CDR3 comprises 16 residues. Trimming took off 3 bases at V and 0 bases at J, with 15 bases between the two ends. The V gene's germline CDR1 is GTSNPN and CDR2 SVGIG (reference sequence). CDR3 protein: CAWRPRGTLAKNIQYF. The CDR3 nucleotides read TGTGCCTGGAGACCCAGGGGCACCCTAGCCAAAAACATTCAGTACTTC.

This chain links TRBV5-5 with TRBJ2-1; the match to TRBD1 covers 7 bases. This CDR3 is 15 amino acids long. V gave up 3 bases and J gave up 6 bases; unmatched junction bases: 9. Germline assignment: CDR1 SGHKS and CDR2 YYEKEE (reference sequence). The CDR3 nucleotides are TGTGCCAGCAGCTCGCCGGACAGGCGGAGCAATGAGCAGTTCTTC. It yields the protein CASSSPDRRSNEQFF. The full variable domain, completed using reference TRBV5-5 and TRBJ2-1, is DAGVTQSPTHLIKTRGQQVTLRCSPISGHKSVSWYQQVLGQGPQFIFQYYEKEERGRGNFPDRFSARQFPNYSSELNVNALLLGDSALYLCASSSPDRRSNEQFFGPGTRLTVL.

V and J are TRBV16 and TRBJ2-3; TRBD1 is a possible D gene (5 bases). This CDR3 has 15 amino acids. The ends were cut back, 2 bases at V and 7 bases at J, with 16 bases in the middle. Germline V gene data show CDR1 as KGHSY and CDR2 as FQNENV. Written as DNA, the CDR3 is TGTGCCAGCAGCCAAACATCTACAGGTCGAAATACGCAGTATTTT. This gives the protein CASSQTSTGRNTQYF.

V gene TRBV4-1 combines with J gene TRBJ1-2, with no clear D. Trimming removed 2 bases at V and 3 bases at J, with 7 bases between. Germline CDR1 reads MGHRA; CDR2 reads YSYEKL. CDR3 length: 13 residues. The CDR3 DNA reads as TGCGCCAGCAGCCAATCCAATTACTATGGCTACACCTTC. Residues: CASSQSNYYGYTF.

This clone was seen many times. The chain is built from TRBV3-1 (or the pseudogene TRBV3-2) and TRBJ2-3, with D possibly TRBD2 on 5 matching bases. This CDR3 contains 11 residues. CDR1 and CDR2 from the germline V gene are LGHDT and YNNKEL (reference sequence). Trimming stripped 10 bases from V and 5 bases from J, with 10 bases between. CDR3 nucleotide sequence: TGTGCCACAGCGGTTAGAGATACGCAGTATTTT. It is translated as CATAVRDTQYF.

The chain is built from TRBV7-9 and TRBJ2-2; no clear D. This CDR3 region has 13 residues. Trimming stripped 0 bases from V and 8 bases from J, with 7 bases between. Germline V gene sequence: CDR1 SEHNR, CDR2 FQNEAQ (reference sequence). This CDR3 reads CASSLAMEGELFF. In nucleotides, the CDR3 is TGTGCCAGCAGCTTAGCAATGGAGGGGGAGCTGTTTTTT.